Listed below are T cell receptor beta chains from one sample, sequenced in a study of cytomegalovirus exposure and HLA in healthy donors. Assay used: immunoSEQ multiplex PCR; TCRdb lists only in-frame clones, some missing. The table includes around 400,000 clones, more than 80% detected once. Sequenced material: PBMCs. These receptors were obtained from a woman aged 18 to 35 in good health and CMV-seronegative. CDR3s include the opening cysteine and the closing phenylalanine or tryptophan. D genes are given only for firm matches. Clone sizes are given selectively: once, few, many, or a class where the clone is expanded.

j_gene | d_gene | v_gene | abundance | CDR3nt | CDR3aa
TRBJ1-5 | - | TRBV11-2 | - | TGTGCCAGCAGCTTAGAAACAGGGAATCAGCCCCAGCATTTT | CASSLETGNQPQHF
TRBJ1-1 | TRBD1 | TRBV14 | - | TGTGCCAGCAGCCAACGCGGGACAGGGGACACTGAAGCTTTCTTT | CASSQRGTGDTEAFF
TRBJ1-4 | - | TRBV6-5 | once | TGTGCCACCCGGGCGGGGGACTTGTCTAATGAAAAACTGTTTTTT | CATRAGDLSNEKLFF
TRBJ2-3 | - | TRBV27 | once | TGTGCCAGCAGTTTAAGCCACCCGGGAGATACGCAGTATTTT | CASSLSHPGDTQYF
TRBJ1-3 | - | TRBV30 | - | TGTGCCTGGAGTCAGTATGGGGGGGGTTCTGGAAACACCATATATTTT | CAWSQYGGGSGNTIYF
TRBJ1-5 | - | TRBV6-6 | few | TGTGCCAGCAGCCTCGCGGCAGGGCCTAATCAGCCCCAGCATTTT | CASSLAAGPNQPQHF
TRBJ1-3 | - | TRBV12-2 | - | TGTGCAAGTCGTCCCGGGACAGGGCTCCGAAGGGGAAACACCATATATTTT | CASRPGTGLRRGNTIYF
TRBJ2-3 | - | TRBV27 | - | TGTGCCAGCAGTTTCCTGGGCAGCACAGATACGCAGTATTTT | CASSFLGSTDTQYF
TRBJ2-2 | TRBD2 | TRBV9 | once | TGTGCCAGCAGCTATTCGGGGAGGGTGTATCCCGGGGAGCTGTTTTTT | CASSYSGRVYPGELFF
TRBJ1-1 | - | TRBV18 | - | TGTGCCAGCTCGACAGGCCGTAACACTGAAGCTTTCTTT | CASSTGRNTEAFF
TRBJ1-2 | TRBD1 | TRBV9 | - | TGTGCCAGCAGCGTAGACAACAGGGGAGTTGGCTACACCTTC | CASSVDNRGVGYTF
TRBJ2-7 | - | TRBV14 | - | TGTGCCAGCAGCCCGAGGCCGCTCTCCTACGAGCAGTACTTC | CASSPRPLSYEQYF
TRBJ2-3 | - | TRBV9 | - | TGTGCCAGCAGCGTAGCTACGGGGAGGTCTAGCACAGATACGCAGTATTTT | CASSVATGRSSTDTQYF
TRBJ2-3 | - | TRBV2 | - | TGTGCCAGCAGCTCTAGCACAGATACGCAGTATTTT | CASSSSTDTQYF
TRBJ2-3 | TRBD1 | TRBV28 | - | TGTGCCAGCAGTTTACCCCCAGGACAGGGGCATACGCAGTATTTT | CASSLPPGQGHTQYF
TRBJ2-3 | TRBD2 | TRBV27 | - | TGTGCCAGCAGCCCAGCGGGGTACACGCAGTATTTT | CASSPAGYTQYF
TRBJ1-1 | TRBD1 | TRBV27 | once | TGTGCCAGCAGCGGGACAGGGGGTAACACTGAAGCTTTCTTT | CASSGTGGNTEAFF
TRBJ2-2 | - | TRBV6-1 | - | TGTGCCAGCAGTGAATACGGGGGGCGGCCCAACACCGGGGAGCTGTTTTTT | CASSEYGGRPNTGELFF
TRBJ2-2 | - | TRBV6-5 | - | TGTGCCAGCAGTTACCTGGCTAGCGTCACCGGGGAGCTGTTTTTT | CASSYLASVTGELFF
TRBJ2-5 | - | TRBV6-5 | - | TGTGCCAGCAGCCCTACTAGTGAGGAGACCCAGTACTTC | CASSPTSEETQYF
TRBJ2-7 | TRBD2 | TRBV20-1 | - | TGCAGTGCTGGGGGGGAAAGGGAGCAGTACTTC | CSAGGEREQYF
TRBJ2-1 | TRBD2 | TRBV19 | - | TGTGCCAGTAGTAGCCCCTATACGGGAGGGGGCAATGAGCAGTTCTTC | CASSSPYTGGGNEQFF
TRBJ2-5 | TRBD1 | TRBV7-2 | - | TGTGCCAGCAGCGGTCGGACAGGCGAGGAGACCCAGTACTTC | CASSGRTGEETQYF